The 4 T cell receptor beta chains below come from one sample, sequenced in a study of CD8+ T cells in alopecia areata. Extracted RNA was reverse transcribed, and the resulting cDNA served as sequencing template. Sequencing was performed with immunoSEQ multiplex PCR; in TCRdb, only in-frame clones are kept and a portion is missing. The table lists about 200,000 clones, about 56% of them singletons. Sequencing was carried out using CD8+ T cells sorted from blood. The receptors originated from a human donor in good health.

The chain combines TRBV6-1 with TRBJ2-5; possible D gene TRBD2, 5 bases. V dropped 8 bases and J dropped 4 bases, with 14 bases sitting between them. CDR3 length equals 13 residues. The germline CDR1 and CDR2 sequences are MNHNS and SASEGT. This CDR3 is CASVRENGETQYF. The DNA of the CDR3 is TGTGCCAGCGTTAGGGAGAATGGAGAGACCCAGTACTTC.

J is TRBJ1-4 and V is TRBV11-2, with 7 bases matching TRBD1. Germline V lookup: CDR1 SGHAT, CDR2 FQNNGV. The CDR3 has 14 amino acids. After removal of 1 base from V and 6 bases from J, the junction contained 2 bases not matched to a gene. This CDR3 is CASSLGQGDEKLFF. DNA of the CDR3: TGTGCCAGCAGCTTAGGGCAGGGGGATGAAAAACTGTTTTTT.

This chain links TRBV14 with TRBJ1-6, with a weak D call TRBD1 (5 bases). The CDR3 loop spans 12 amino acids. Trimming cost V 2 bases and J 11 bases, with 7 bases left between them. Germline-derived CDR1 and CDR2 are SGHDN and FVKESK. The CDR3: CASSQWGTPLHF. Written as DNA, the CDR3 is TGTGCCAGCAGCCAATGGGGCACACCCCTCCACTTT.

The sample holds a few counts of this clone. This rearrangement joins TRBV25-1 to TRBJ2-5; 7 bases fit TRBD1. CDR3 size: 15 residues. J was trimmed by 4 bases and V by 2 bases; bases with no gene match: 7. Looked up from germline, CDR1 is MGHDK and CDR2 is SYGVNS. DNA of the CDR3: TGTGCCAGCAGTGAACCAGTGGCAGGGGGAGAGACCCAGTACTTC. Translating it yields CASSEPVAGGETQYF.